What follows describes a single T cell receptor (beta chain). What it binds is not known. The study ran its PCR with 60 Vbeta and 13 Jbeta primers. Generated by immunoSEQ multiplex PCR, the TCRdb table keeps only in-frame clones and is missing some. The sample has tens of thousands of clones, just under 80% seen once; the top ten hold approximately 9.9%. These data belong to a study of cytomegalovirus exposure and HLA in healthy donors. Turning to the study itself: Earlier findings included about 120 million unique TCR beta sequences obtained from about 180 million T cells.

The CDR3 length is 15 residues. Germline values: CDR1 LNHDA, CDR2 SQIVND (reference sequence). The germline V and J ends were trimmed by 7 bases and 2 bases, with 15 bases remaining between them. Study outcomes and limitations: Earlier analysis found most TCR beta V segments productive about 87% or about 30% of the time. It emerged from a later analysis that several of the most significant clusters appeared to be linked to common viral pathogens. In a later analysis, compared with equally common non-associated chains, HLA-associated beta chains were more expanded.

Sample: PBMCs. The V and J genes are TRBV19 and TRBJ2-1; D is unresolved. This clonotype was obtained from a man aged 35 to 55 in good health and CMV-seronegative. This CDR3 reads CASTPRQVTYNEQFF. The CDR3 bases are TGTGCCAGTACCCCACGCCAGGTTACCTACAATGAGCAGTTCTTC.